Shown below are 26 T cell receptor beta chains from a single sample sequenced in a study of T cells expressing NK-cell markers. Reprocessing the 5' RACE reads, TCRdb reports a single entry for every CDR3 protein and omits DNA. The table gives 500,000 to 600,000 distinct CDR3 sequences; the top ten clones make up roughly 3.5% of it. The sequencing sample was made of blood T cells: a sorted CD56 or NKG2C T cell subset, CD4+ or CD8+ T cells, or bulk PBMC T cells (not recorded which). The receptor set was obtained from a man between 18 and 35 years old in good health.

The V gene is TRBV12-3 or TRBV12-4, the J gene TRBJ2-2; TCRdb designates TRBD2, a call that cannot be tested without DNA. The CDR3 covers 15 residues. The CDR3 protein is CASTEEASGTGELFF.

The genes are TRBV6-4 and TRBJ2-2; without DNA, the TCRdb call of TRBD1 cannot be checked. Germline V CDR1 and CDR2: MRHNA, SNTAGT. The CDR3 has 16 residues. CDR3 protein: CASSDSPGGPTGELFF.

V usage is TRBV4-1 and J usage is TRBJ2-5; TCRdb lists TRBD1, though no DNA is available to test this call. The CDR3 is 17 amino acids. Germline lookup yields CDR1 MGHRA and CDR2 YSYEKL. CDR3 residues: CASSQDKEGRGVETQYF.

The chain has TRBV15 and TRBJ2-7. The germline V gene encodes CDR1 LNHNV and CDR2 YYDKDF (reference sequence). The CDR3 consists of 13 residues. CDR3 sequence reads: CATSRAGVYEQYF. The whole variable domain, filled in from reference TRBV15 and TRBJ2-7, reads DAMVIQNPRYQVTQFGKPVTLSCSQTLNHNVMYWYQQKSSQAPKLLFHYYDKDFNNEADTPDNFQSRRPNTSFCFLDIRSPGLGDTAMYLCATSRAGVYEQYFGPGTRLTVT.

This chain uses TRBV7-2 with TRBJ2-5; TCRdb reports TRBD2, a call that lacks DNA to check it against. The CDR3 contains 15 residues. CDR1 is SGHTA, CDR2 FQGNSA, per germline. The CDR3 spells CASSSGGWRQETQYF.

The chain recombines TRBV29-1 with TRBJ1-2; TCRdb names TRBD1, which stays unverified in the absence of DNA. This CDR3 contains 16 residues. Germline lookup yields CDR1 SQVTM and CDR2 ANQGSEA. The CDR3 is CSVDSGRGLGDYGYTF.

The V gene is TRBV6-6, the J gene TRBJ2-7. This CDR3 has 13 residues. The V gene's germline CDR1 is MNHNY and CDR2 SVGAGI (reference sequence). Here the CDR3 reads CASHDRMPEEQYF.

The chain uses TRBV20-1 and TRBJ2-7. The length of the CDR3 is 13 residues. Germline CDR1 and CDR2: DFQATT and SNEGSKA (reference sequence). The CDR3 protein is CSARVGGNYEQYF.

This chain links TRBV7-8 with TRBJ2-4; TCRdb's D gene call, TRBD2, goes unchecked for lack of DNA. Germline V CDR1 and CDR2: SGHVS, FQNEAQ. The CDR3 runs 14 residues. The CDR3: CASSGSSLLNAQYF.

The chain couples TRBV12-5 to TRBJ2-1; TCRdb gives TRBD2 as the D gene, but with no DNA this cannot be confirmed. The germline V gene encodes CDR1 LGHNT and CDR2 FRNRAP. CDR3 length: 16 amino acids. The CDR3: CASGFGAVSFGGEQFF.

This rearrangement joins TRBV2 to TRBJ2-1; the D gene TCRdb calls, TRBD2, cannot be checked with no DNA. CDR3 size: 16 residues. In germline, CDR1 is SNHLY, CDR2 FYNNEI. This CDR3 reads CASSGGTSDAYNEQFF.

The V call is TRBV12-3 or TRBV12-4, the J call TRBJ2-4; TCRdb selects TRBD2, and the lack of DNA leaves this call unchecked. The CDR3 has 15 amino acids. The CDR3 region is CASRGLAGGGDIQYF.

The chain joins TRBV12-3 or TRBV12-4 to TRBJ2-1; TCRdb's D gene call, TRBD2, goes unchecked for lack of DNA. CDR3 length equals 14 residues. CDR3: CASSPGLLYNEQFF.

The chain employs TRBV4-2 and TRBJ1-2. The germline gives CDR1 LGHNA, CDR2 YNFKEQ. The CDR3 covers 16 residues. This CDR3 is CASSQGNIPTNYGYTF.

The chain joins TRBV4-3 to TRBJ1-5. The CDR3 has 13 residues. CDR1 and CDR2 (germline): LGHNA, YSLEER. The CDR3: CASSQGVGLPQHF.

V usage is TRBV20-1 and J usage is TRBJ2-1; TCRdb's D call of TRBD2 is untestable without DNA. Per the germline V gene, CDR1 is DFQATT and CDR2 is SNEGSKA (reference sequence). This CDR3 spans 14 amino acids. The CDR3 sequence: CSAQAGGGDNEQFF.

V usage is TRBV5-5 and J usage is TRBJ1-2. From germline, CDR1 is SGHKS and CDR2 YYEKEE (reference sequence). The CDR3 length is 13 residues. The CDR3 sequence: CASSLEDRHGYTF.

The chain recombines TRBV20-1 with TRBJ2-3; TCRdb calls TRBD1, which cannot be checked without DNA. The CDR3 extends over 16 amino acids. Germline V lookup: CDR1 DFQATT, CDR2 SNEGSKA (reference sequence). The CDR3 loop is CSARAPSRSGTDTQYF.

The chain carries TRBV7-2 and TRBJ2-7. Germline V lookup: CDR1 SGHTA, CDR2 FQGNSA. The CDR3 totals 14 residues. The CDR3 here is CASSLDRYNYEQYF.

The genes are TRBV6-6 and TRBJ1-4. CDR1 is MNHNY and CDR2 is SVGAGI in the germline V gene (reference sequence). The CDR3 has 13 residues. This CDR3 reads CASSLQVNEKLFF.

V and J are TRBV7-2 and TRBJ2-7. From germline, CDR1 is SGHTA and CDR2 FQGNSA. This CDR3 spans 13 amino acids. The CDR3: CASSFSRPYEQYF.

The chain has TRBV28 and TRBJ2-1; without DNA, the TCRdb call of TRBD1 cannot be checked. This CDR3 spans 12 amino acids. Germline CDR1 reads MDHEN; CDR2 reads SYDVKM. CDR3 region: CASSPLGTEQFF.

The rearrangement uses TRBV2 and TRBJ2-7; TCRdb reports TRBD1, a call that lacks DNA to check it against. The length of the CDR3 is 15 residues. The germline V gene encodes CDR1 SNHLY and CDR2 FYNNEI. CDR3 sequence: CASSPGPPRGYEQYF.

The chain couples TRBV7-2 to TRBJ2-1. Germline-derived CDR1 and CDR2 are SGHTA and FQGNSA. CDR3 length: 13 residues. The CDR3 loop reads CASSYVRRDEQFF.

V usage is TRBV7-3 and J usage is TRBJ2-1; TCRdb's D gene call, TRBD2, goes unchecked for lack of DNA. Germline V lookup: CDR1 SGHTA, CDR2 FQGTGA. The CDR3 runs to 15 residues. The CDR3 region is CASSLLTSGIREQFF.

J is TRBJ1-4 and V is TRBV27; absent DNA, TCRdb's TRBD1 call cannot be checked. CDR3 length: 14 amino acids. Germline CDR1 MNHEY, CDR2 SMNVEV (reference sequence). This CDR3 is CASSGGQGLEKLFF.